Presented here are 30 T cell receptor beta chains from one specimen sequenced in a study of blood T cell repertoires in COVID-19. TCRdb's table, derived via immunoSEQ multiplex PCR, lists solely in-frame clones and lacks some. The table has about 110,000 clones, roughly 84% seen once. The source material was peripheral blood. The source is a man aged 40-49 years with acute or convalescent COVID-19.

The V call is TRBV5-6, the J call TRBJ2-1; 7 bases align to TRBD2. The CDR3 totals 15 residues. V dropped 2 bases and J dropped 3; count of bases not matched to a gene: 5. The V gene's germline CDR1 is SGHDT and CDR2 YYEEEE. The DNA for the CDR3 is TGTGCCAGCAGCTTCCCAGGGAGGGACTACAATGAGCAGTTCTTC. Its translation is CASSFPGRDYNEQFF.

This clone was picked up a small number of times. The V gene is TRBV7-2, the J gene TRBJ2-3, with TRBD2 as a possible D gene (5 bases). The CDR3 totals 14 residues. Trimming took 0 bases from V and 3 from J, leaving 7 bases between them. Germline CDR1 is SGHTA and CDR2 is FQGNSA. The CDR3 nucleotides are TGTGCCAGCAGCTTAGCGCCGGGGACAGATACGCAGTATTTT. Its protein is CASSLAPGTDTQYF.

The count of this clone is one. The gene calls are TRBV3-1 (or the pseudogene TRBV3-2) and TRBJ2-3; 8 bases agree with TRBD2. This CDR3 contains 17 residues. CDR1 and CDR2 (germline): LGHDT, YNNKEL (reference sequence). The ends lost 0 bases at V and 0 bases at J; junction bases unmatched: 5. As DNA, the CDR3 is TGTGCCAGCAGCCAAGATCTGGTAGCGGGGAGCACAGATACGCAGTATTTT. It is translated as CASSQDLVAGSTDTQYF.

CDR3 protein: CASSYSSGTSGPHYEQYF. The CDR3, as DNA: TGTGCCAGCAGTTACTCCTCCGGGACTAGCGGTCCGCACTACGAGCAGTACTTC. The genes are TRBV6-2 or TRBV6-3 and TRBJ2-7; 11 positions match TRBD2. The CDR3 is 18 residues long. Germline-derived CDR1 and CDR2 are MNHEY and SVGEGT. The J segment lost 3 bases and the V segment lost 0 bases, leaving 10 bases of the junction unmatched.

V usage is TRBV5-1 and J usage is TRBJ2-4, with D perhaps TRBD2 (5 bases). Germline V gene lookup returns CDR1 SGHRS and CDR2 YFSETQ. Trimming stripped 4 bases from V and 0 bases from J, with 14 bases between. CDR3 length equals 16 residues. The CDR3 is CASSPAGAGAKNIQYF. DNA of the CDR3: TGCGCCAGCAGCCCGGCGGGCGCTGGAGCCAAAAACATTCAGTACTTC.

This chain links TRBV19 with TRBJ1-2; D might be TRBD1 (5 bases). Germline-derived CDR1 and CDR2 are LNHDA and SQIVND (reference sequence). The CDR3 runs to 13 residues. V was pared by 6 bases and J by 1 base, with 9 bases between. This CDR3 is CASRPTVNYGYTF. Written as DNA, the CDR3 is TGTGCCAGTAGACCGACAGTTAACTATGGCTACACCTTC.

V usage is TRBV3-1 (or the pseudogene TRBV3-2) and J usage is TRBJ2-3; no reliable D call. This CDR3 contains 14 residues. Germline assignment: CDR1 LGHDT and CDR2 YNNKEL (reference sequence). The V end lost 4 bases, the J end lost 2 bases, and 10 bases lay between the germline ends. CDR3 region: CASSPYRVTDTQYF. CDR3 DNA sequence: TGTGCCAGCAGCCCCTACCGGGTCACAGATACGCAGTATTTT.

The rearrangement uses TRBV9 and TRBJ2-3; D not resolved. V was clipped by 6 bases and J by 4 bases, with 12 bases between them. CDR1 and CDR2 from the germline V gene are SGDLS and YYNGEE. CDR3 length equals 13 residues. The CDR3 region has the DNA TGTGCCAGCAACGACCCAGCGTCAGATACGCAGTATTTT. Amino acids: CASNDPASDTQYF.

The rearrangement joins TRBV30 to TRBJ2-3, with TRBD1 identical over 7 bases. The V gene end was trimmed by 2 bases and the J gene end by 4 bases; junction bases not matched to a gene: 6. This CDR3 has 14 residues. Per the germline V gene, CDR1 is GTSNPN and CDR2 is SVGIG (reference sequence). This chain's CDR3 is CAWSKDRRADTQYF. CDR3 coding DNA: TGTGCCTGGAGTAAGGACAGGCGAGCAGATACGCAGTATTTT.

The chain is built from TRBV7-9 and TRBJ2-1, with D unclear. Trimming cost V 1 base and J 8 bases, with 12 bases left between them. Germline-derived CDR1 and CDR2 are SEHNR and FQNEAQ (reference sequence). CDR3 size: 14 residues. The CDR3 DNA follows: TGTGCCAGCAGCTTAGATTCCTTTCCCTATGAGCAGTTCTTC. Translating it yields CASSLDSFPYEQFF.

CDR3 region: CASSPGRLSEFF. CDR3 nucleotides: TGTGCCAGCAGTCCCGGACGTCTTAGCGAGTTCTTC. V is TRBV27 and J is TRBJ2-1, with a tentative D call TRBD2 (5 bases). The germline V and J ends were trimmed by 5 bases and 14 bases, with 16 bases remaining between them. Germline V gives CDR1 MNHEY, CDR2 SMNVEV (reference sequence). The CDR3 spans 12 residues.

The V call is TRBV14, the J call TRBJ1-5, with 7 bases that match TRBD1. The germline gives CDR1 SGHDN, CDR2 FVKESK. CDR3 size: 16 residues. Germline trimming cut 4 bases from V and 4 bases from J; bases unmatched to any gene: 10. CDR3 in DNA: TGTGCCAGCAGCCGAAGAGACAGGGACCTTAATCAGCCCCAGCATTTT. Amino acids: CASSRRDRDLNQPQHF.

This chain connects TRBV6-6 to TRBJ1-6; a possible D gene is TRBD1 (5 bases). CDR3 length: 14 residues. CDR1 MNHNY and CDR2 SVGAGI come from the germline V gene (reference sequence). Trimming removed 6 bases from V and 2 bases from J, with 8 bases in between. CDR3 nucleotides: TGTGCCAGCAGAGGGGAAACCTATAATTCACCCCTCCACTTT. It yields the protein CASRGETYNSPLHF.

The chain recombines TRBV7-9 with TRBJ2-3; D is undetermined. This CDR3 is built from 11 residues. The ends were cut back, 5 bases at V and 8 bases at J, with 8 bases in the middle. Germline V gene sequence: CDR1 SEHNR, CDR2 FQNEAQ (reference sequence). This CDR3 is CASSPASTQYF. CDR3 coding DNA: TGTGCCAGCAGCCCCGCCAGTACGCAGTATTTT.

The rearrangement links TRBV5-1 to TRBJ2-5, with a tentative D call TRBD1 (6 bases). The V and J ends lost 0 bases and 3 bases respectively, with 15 bases between them. Germline lookup yields CDR1 SGHRS and CDR2 YFSETQ. The CDR3 has 16 residues. The CDR3 coding sequence is TGCGCCAGCAGCTTGGGAGGGGGAGCGTTAAAAGAGACCCAGTACTTC. Amino acid sequence: CASSLGGGALKETQYF.

This chain joins TRBV5-6 and TRBJ2-7; the D gene is possibly TRBD2 (5 bases). The V gene's germline CDR1 is SGHDT and CDR2 YYEEEE. The CDR3 is 13 amino acids. Trimming took 3 bases from V and 6 from J, leaving 13 bases between them. This CDR3 reads CASSSFGMSEQYF. In DNA, the CDR3 is TGTGCCAGCAGCTCATTCGGGATGAGCGAGCAGTACTTC. Full variable domain (rest looked up from reference TRBV5-6 and TRBJ2-7): DAGVTQSPTHLIKTRGQQVTLRCSPKSGHDTVSWYQQALGQGPQFIFQYYEEEERQRGNFPDRFSGHQFPNYSSELNVNALLLGDSALYLCASSSFGMSEQYFGPGTRLTVT.

This chain joins TRBV2 and TRBJ2-5, with D tentatively TRBD2 (6 bases). In germline, CDR1 is SNHLY, CDR2 FYNNEI. The CDR3 is 15 amino acids. V was cut by 6 bases and J by 5 bases, with 19 bases left in between. This CDR3 is CASRARDFHIETQYF. CDR3 DNA: TGTGCCAGCAGGGCCCGGGACTTCCATATTGAGACCCAGTACTTC.

J is TRBJ1-3 and V is TRBV9, with D perhaps TRBD1 (5 bases). The CDR3 runs to 16 residues. Per germline, CDR1 SGDLS and CDR2 YYNGEE. V dropped 0 bases and J dropped 0 bases, with 10 bases sitting between them. CDR3 nucleotide sequence: TGTGCCAGCAGCGTAGAAGGGGCGCCCTCTGGAAACACCATATATTTT. The encoded protein is CASSVEGAPSGNTIYF.

The V gene is TRBV27, the J gene TRBJ2-6, with D maybe TRBD1 (6 bases). The length of the CDR3 is 16 residues. In germline, CDR1 is MNHEY, CDR2 SMNVEV (reference sequence). Trimming removed 2 bases from V and 2 bases from J, with 10 bases in between. CDR3 bases: TGTGCCAGCAGTTTAATATCAGGGGCTGGGGCCAACGTCCTGACTTTC. Protein: CASSLISGAGANVLTF.

V gene TRBV6-5 combines with J gene TRBJ2-1; 12 bases are a match to TRBD2. Germline assignment: CDR1 MNHEY and CDR2 SVGAGI. V shed 7 bases and J 7 bases; nucleotides not matched to a gene: 8. The CDR3 is 15 residues long. DNA of the CDR3: TGTGCCAGCACAAGACTAGCGGGAGTCGGTAATGAGCAGTTCTTC. Translation: CASTRLAGVGNEQFF.

The gene calls are TRBV5-6 and TRBJ1-3; D is unclear. V shed 0 bases and J shed 7 bases, with 11 bases lying between them. The germline gives CDR1 SGHDT, CDR2 YYEEEE. This CDR3 region has 14 residues. CDR3 region: CASSLDWTRNTIYF. The CDR3 coding sequence is TGTGCCAGCAGCTTGGACTGGACTAGGAACACCATATATTTT.

J is TRBJ2-7 and V is TRBV5-5; TRBD2 is a possible D gene (6 bases). The CDR3 loop spans 14 amino acids. The V end lost 4 bases, the J end lost 3 bases, and 14 bases lay between the germline ends. The germline V gene encodes CDR1 SGHKS and CDR2 YYEKEE (reference sequence). The CDR3 DNA reads as TGTGCCAGCAGCGGGGGAGGTGTGGGCTACGAGCAGTACTTC. This gives the protein CASSGGGVGYEQYF.

The V call is TRBV10-3, the J call TRBJ2-3; the match to TRBD2 covers 12 bases. The CDR3 is 16 amino acids. Germline CDR1 is ENHRY and CDR2 is SYGVKD. J gave up 2 bases and V 5 bases, and 5 bases lay outside the gene matches. The CDR3 bases are TGTGCCATCAGTTCTAGCGGGGGGGGAATCACAGATACGCAGTATTTT. It specifies CAISSSGGGITDTQYF.

The gene calls are TRBV2 and TRBJ2-4; D is perhaps TRBD2 (7 bases). The CDR3 totals 18 residues. Germline V CDR1 and CDR2: SNHLY, FYNNEI. Between the trimmed V and J ends, which lost 7 bases and 0 bases, there was a span of 22 bases. CDR3 loop: CASTDRGGGALAKNIQYF. The CDR3 DNA follows: TGTGCCAGCACCGACAGAGGGGGAGGGGCCCTAGCCAAAAACATTCAGTACTTC. Variable domain in full (rest from reference TRBV2 and TRBJ2-4): EPEVTQTPSHQVTQMGQEVILRCVPISNHLYFYWYRQILGQKVEFLVSFYNNEISEKSEIFDDQFSVERPDGSNFTLKIRSTKLEDSAMYFCASTDRGGGALAKNIQYFGAGTRLSVL.

V usage is TRBV10-3 and J usage is TRBJ2-7, with TRBD2 matching 8 bases. Germline CDR1 and CDR2: ENHRY and SYGVKD. The J segment lost 5 bases and the V segment lost 4 bases, leaving 7 bases of the junction unmatched. CDR3 length: 14 residues. CDR3 loop: CAISAAGAPHEQYF. CDR3 bases: TGTGCCATCAGTGCAGCGGGAGCTCCCCACGAGCAGTACTTC.

This chain uses TRBV28 with TRBJ1-1; D is unclear. In germline, CDR1 is MDHEN, CDR2 SYDVKM. With 3 bases removed from V and 0 bases from J, the gap between germline ends came to 14 bases. The CDR3 is 16 amino acids. The CDR3, as DNA: TGTGCCAGCAGTTTTTCCCCTCACACCATGAACACTGAAGCTTTCTTT. It codes for CASSFSPHTMNTEAFF.

The genes are TRBV5-4 and TRBJ1-1; D not resolved. The CDR3 sequence is 13 residues long. CDR1 and CDR2 from the germline V gene are SGHNT and YYREEE (reference sequence). V lost 4 bases and J 2 bases, leaving 9 bases between the germline ends. In nucleotides, the CDR3 is TGTGCCAGCAGCCCTTTTGTTAACACTGAAGCTTTCTTT. Translating it yields CASSPFVNTEAFF.

The chain links TRBV6-5 to TRBJ2-1; 14 bases map to TRBD2. Germline values: CDR1 MNHEY, CDR2 SVGAGI. V shed 6 bases, J shed 7 bases, and the junction held 5 bases outside the gene matches. The CDR3 is 15 amino acids. CDR3 sequence (DNA): TGTGCCAGCAGGGCGACTAGCGGGGGGGCGAATGAGCAGTTCTTC. This gives the protein CASRATSGGANEQFF.

The genes are TRBV10-2 and TRBJ1-6; 7 positions agree with TRBD1. Germline CDR1 and CDR2: WSHSY and SAAADI. V lost 2 bases to trimming and J lost 19 bases; unmatched junction nucleotides: 5. The CDR3 covers 11 residues. The CDR3 DNA is TGCGCCAGCAGTGAGGACAGGGTTATGCACTTT. This translates into CASSEDRVMHF.

This sequence joins TRBV21-1 and TRBJ2-3; the table's D gene call, TRBD2, was not cross checked with the DNA. TRBV21-1 is flagged as a pseudogene. This CDR3 is built from 15 residues. CDR3 in DNA: TGTGCCAGCAGCAAAGAGCGGTCGACCACAGATACGCAGTATTTT. Amino acid sequence: CASSKERSTTDTQYF.